The T cell receptor beta chain under discussion was sequenced for a study of cytomegalovirus exposure and HLA in healthy donors. Study observations and caveats: Later work showed greater clonal expansion in HLA-associated TCR beta chains than in equally common others. While the bulk of TCR sequences proved rare, some public TCRs turned up in many donors. The later analysis indicated that the majority of CMV-associated TCR beta chains appeared HLA-restricted.

The PCR used 60 Vbeta and 13 Jbeta primers. In the source study's methods: A later analysis counted 80 million or so unique TCR beta chains, some 11 million shared. Generated by immunoSEQ multiplex PCR, the TCRdb table keeps only in-frame clones and is missing some. V and J calls and clone size are given by that table; D and trimming were obtained from the DNA. The sample carries some 100,000 clones, around 76% recorded once. In regard to this clone: Antigen unknown.

This TCR was recovered from a woman in her 50s in good health and CMV-seropositive. The sequenced material came from PBMCs.

DNA for the CDR3: TGTGCCAGCAGCCCCAGGACAGGGGCGCACACAGATACGCAGTATTTT. This encodes CASSPRTGAHTDTQYF. The V call is TRBV7-9, the J call TRBJ2-3, with 9 bases that match TRBD1. Germline V gene lookup returns CDR1 SEHNR and CDR2 FQNEAQ (reference sequence). The V segment lost 5 bases and the J segment 2 bases; nucleotides outside the gene matches: 8. CDR3 size: 16 residues.